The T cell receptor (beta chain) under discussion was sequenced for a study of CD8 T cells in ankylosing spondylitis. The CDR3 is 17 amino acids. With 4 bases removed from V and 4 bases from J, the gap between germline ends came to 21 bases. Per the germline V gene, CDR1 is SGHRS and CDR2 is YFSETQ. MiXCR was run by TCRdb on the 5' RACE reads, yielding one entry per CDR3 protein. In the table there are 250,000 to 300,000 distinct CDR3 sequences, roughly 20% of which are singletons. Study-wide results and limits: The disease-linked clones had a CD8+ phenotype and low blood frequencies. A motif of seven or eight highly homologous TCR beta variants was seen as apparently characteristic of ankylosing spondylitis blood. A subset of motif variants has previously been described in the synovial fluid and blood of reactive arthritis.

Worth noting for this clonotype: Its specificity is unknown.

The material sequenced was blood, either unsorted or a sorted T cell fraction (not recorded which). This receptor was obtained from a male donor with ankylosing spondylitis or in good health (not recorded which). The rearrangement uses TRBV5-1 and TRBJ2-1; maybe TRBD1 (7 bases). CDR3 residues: CASSPRLAGQSYNEQFF. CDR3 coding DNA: TGCGCCAGCAGCCCGAGACTGGCGGGACAGTCTTACAATGAGCAGTTCTTC.